Listed below are T cell receptor beta chains from one sample, sequenced in a study of OX40 agonist ivuxolimab in advanced cancers. Here immunoSEQ multiplex PCR was the method, and the copy in TCRdb shows in-frame clones only, minus some. This table has about 74,000 clones, more than 75% appearing once. This sample comprised CD4+ or CD8+ T cells sorted from blood, obtained in a trial of the OX40 agonist ivuxolimab. The receptors come from an adult with an advanced solid tumor such as melanoma, head and neck, liver or kidney cancer. Both conserved end residues are part of each CDR3. D genes are given only for firm matches. Clone sizes are given selectively: once, few, many, or a class where the clone is expanded.

V: TRBV7-9
J: TRBJ2-3
size: NA
D: TRBD1
DNA: TGTGCCAGCAGCTACCCTGGGACAGCACTGGGTGGTACGCAGTATTTT
CDR3: CASSYPGTALGGTQYF

V: TRBV4-1
J: TRBJ1-2
size: NA
D: NA
DNA: TGCGCCAGCAGCCGCGGGGCGACTGCTGGCTACACCTTC
CDR3: CASSRGATAGYTF

V: TRBV19
J: TRBJ2-6
size: NA
D: NA
DNA: TGTGCCAGTCGGCCCTCGGCGGGCACTGGGGCCAACGTCCTGACTTTC
CDR3: CASRPSAGTGANVLTF

V: TRBV30
J: TRBJ1-1
size: few
D: NA
DNA: TGTGCCTTAAGGGGGTATACCCTCCTAGCTGAAGCTTTCTTT
CDR3: CALRGYTLLAEAFF

V: TRBV10-3
J: TRBJ1-1
size: few
D: NA
DNA: TGTGCCATCAGGGGGGCCTGGATGGACACTGAAGCTTTCTTT
CDR3: CAIRGAWMDTEAFF

V: TRBV7-6
J: TRBJ2-7
size: NA
D: TRBD1
DNA: TGTGCCAGCAGCTTAAGTAGGACAGGGTCCTACGAGCAGTACTTC
CDR3: CASSLSRTGSYEQYF

V: TRBV19
J: TRBJ2-1
size: NA
D: NA
DNA: TGTGCCAGTAGTACCGCCAGGTACAATGAGCAGTTCTTC
CDR3: CASSTARYNEQFF

V: TRBV23-1
J: TRBJ1-4
size: NA
D: NA
DNA: TGCGCCCTCCGGACGTCGGTCGGGTTGGAAAAACTGTTTTTT
CDR3: CALRTSVGLEKLFF

V: TRBV5-1
J: TRBJ2-1
size: NA
D: TRBD1
DNA: TGCGCCAGCAGCCCGCCAGGGGGCACTGAGCAGTTCTTC
CDR3: CASSPPGGTEQFF

V: TRBV19
J: TRBJ2-1
size: NA
D: NA
DNA: TGTGCCAGTAGTAAGTCGGCAGGTAATTTGGATGAGCAGTTCTTC
CDR3: CASSKSAGNLDEQFF

V: TRBV5-4
J: TRBJ1-2
size: few
D: NA
DNA: TGTGCCAGCAGCTTGGATCGGGGGGCGGGTGGCTACACCTTC
CDR3: CASSLDRGAGGYTF

V: TRBV13
J: TRBJ2-5
size: NA
D: NA
DNA: TGTGCCAGCAGCTACCTAGCTCCAGAGACCCAGTACTTC
CDR3: CASSYLAPETQYF

V: TRBV9
J: TRBJ2-1
size: NA
D: NA
DNA: TGTGCCAGCAGCGTAGGCTCGGCCAATGAGCAGTTCTTC
CDR3: CASSVGSANEQFF

V: TRBV7-9
J: TRBJ1-2
size: NA
D: NA
DNA: TGTGCCAGCAGCTTGACGGGGGCGGACTTAATTCGTGGCTACACCTTC
CDR3: CASSLTGADLIRGYTF

V: TRBV11-3
J: TRBJ2-3
size: NA
D: TRBD1
DNA: TGTGCCAGCAGCTCACAGGGGAGCACAGATACGCAGTATTTT
CDR3: CASSSQGSTDTQYF

V: TRBV9
J: TRBJ2-5
size: NA
D: TRBD1
DNA: TGTGCCAGCAGCCCCGACGGTGCAGGGGGCGCTGAGACCCAGTACTTC
CDR3: CASSPDGAGGAETQYF

V: TRBV5-1
J: TRBJ2-1
size: many
D: NA
DNA: TGCGCCAGCAGCTTGGGGCAGGGCAACAATGAGCAGTTCTTC
CDR3: CASSLGQGNNEQFF

V: TRBV13
J: TRBJ2-7
size: NA
D: NA
DNA: TGTGCCAGCAGCTTACGACAGGCCTACGAGCAGTACTTC
CDR3: CASSLRQAYEQYF

V: TRBV11-3
J: TRBJ2-5
size: NA
D: NA
DNA: TGTGCCAGCAGCCCCCTAGGGGGAGAGACCCAGTACTTC
CDR3: CASSPLGGETQYF

V: TRBV7-2
J: TRBJ1-6
size: NA
D: NA
DNA: TGTGCCAGCAGCCTCTCATCCAATGCGGGGTCACCCCTCCACTTT
CDR3: CASSLSSNAGSPLHF

V: TRBV9
J: TRBJ2-7
size: NA
D: TRBD2
DNA: TGTGCCAGCAGCCCCTGGCGGGAGGGCGGCCACGAGCAGTACTTC
CDR3: CASSPWREGGHEQYF

V: TRBV19
J: TRBJ2-1
size: NA
D: NA
DNA: TGTGCCAGTAGTCCTAGGGGACAAGGAATGGAGCAGTTCTTC
CDR3: CASSPRGQGMEQFF